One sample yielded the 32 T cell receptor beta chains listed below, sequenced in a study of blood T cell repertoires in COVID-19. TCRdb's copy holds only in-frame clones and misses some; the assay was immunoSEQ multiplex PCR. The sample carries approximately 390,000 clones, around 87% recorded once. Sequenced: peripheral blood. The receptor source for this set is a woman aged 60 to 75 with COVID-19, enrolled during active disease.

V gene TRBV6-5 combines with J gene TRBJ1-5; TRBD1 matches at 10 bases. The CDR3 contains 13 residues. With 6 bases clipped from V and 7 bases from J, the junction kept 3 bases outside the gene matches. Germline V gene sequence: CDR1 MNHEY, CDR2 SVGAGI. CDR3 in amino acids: CASSGQGEQPQHF. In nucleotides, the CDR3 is TGTGCCAGCAGCGGACAGGGGGAACAGCCCCAGCATTTT.

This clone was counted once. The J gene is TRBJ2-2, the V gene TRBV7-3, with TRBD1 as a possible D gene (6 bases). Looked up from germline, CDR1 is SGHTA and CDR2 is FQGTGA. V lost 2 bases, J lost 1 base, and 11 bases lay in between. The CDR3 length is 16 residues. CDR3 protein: CASSLFNRENTGELFF. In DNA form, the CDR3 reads TGTGCCAGCAGCTTATTTAACAGGGAGAACACCGGGGAGCTGTTTTTT.

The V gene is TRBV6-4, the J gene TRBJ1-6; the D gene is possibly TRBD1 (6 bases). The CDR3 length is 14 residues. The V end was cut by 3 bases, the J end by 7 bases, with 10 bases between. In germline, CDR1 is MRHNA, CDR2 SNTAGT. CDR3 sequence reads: CASSEAQGNSPLHF. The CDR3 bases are TGTGCCAGCAGTGAAGCACAGGGAAATTCACCCCTCCACTTT.

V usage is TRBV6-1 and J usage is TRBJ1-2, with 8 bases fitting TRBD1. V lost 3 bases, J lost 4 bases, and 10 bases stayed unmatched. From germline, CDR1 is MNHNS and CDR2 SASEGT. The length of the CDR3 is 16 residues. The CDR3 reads CASSDYADRGGYGYTF. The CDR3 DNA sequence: TGTGCCAGCAGTGATTACGCTGACAGGGGCGGCTATGGCTACACCTTC.

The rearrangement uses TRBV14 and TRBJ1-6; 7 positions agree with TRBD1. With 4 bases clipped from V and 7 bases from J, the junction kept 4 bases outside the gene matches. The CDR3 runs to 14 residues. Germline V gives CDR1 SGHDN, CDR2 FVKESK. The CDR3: CASSLGQPNSPLHF. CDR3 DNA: TGTGCCAGCAGCCTGGGACAGCCAAATTCACCCCTCCACTTT.

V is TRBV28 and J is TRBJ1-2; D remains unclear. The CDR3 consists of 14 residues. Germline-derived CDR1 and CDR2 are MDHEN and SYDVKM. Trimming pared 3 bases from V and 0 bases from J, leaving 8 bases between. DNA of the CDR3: TGTGCCAGCAGTTTGAAAGGAGCTAACTATGGCTACACCTTC. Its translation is CASSLKGANYGYTF.

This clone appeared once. DNA of the CDR3: TGTGCCAGCTCCCGCGGGACAGGGGCCCGGAGCAATCAGCCCCAGCATTTT. Its translation is CASSRGTGARSNQPQHF. The V and J genes are TRBV18 and TRBJ1-5; 10 nucleotides line up with TRBD1. Trimming took 6 bases from V and 1 from J; bases not matched to a gene: 9. This CDR3 is built from 17 residues. Germline V CDR1 and CDR2: KGHSH, LQKENI.

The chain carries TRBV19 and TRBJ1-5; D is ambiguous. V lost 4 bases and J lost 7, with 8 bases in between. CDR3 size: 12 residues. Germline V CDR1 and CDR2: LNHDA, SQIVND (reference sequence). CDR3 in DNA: TGTGCCAGTAGTAGGTTAGAGCAGCCCCAGCATTTT. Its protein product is CASSRLEQPQHF.

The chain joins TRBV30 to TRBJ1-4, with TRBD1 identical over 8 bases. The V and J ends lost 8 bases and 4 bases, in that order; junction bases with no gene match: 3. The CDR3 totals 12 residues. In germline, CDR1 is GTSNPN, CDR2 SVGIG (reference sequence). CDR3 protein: CAADRVNEKLFF. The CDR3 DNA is TGTGCCGCGGACAGGGTTAATGAAAAACTGTTTTTT.

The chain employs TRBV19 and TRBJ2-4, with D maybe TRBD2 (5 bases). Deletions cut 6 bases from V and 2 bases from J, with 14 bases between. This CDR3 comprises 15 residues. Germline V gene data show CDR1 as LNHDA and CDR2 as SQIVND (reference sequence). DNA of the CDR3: TGTGCCAGTAGCACTAGGGTGGGGTCCAAAAACATTCAGTACTTC. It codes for CASSTRVGSKNIQYF.

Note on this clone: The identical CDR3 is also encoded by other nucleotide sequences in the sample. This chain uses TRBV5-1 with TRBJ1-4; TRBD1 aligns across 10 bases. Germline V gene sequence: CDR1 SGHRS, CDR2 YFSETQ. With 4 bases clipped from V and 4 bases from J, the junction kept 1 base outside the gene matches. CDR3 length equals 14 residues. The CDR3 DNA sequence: TGCGCCAGCAGCCGGACAGGGGGTAATGAAAAACTGTTTTTT. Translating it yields CASSRTGGNEKLFF.

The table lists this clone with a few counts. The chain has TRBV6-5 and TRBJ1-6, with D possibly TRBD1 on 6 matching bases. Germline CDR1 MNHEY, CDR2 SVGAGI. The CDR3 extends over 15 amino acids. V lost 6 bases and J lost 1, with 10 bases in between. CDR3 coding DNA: TGTGCCAGCAGGACCACAGGGTCCTATAATTCACCCCTCCACTTT. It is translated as CASRTTGSYNSPLHF.

The CDR3 region is CASSSRIIGGANTEAFF. The CDR3 region has the DNA TGTGCCAGCAGCTCACGTATAATCGGGGGGGCGAACACTGAAGCTTTCTTT. V usage is TRBV3-1 (or the pseudogene TRBV3-2) and J usage is TRBJ1-1; the D gene is possibly TRBD1 (6 bases). The CDR3 loop spans 17 amino acids. Germline values: CDR1 LGHDT, CDR2 YNNKEL (reference sequence). V was pared by 5 bases and J by 1 base, with 20 bases between.

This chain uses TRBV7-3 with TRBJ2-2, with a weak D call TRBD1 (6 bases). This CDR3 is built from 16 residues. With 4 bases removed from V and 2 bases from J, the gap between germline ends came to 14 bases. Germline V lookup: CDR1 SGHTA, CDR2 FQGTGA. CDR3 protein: CASSSDRPSNTGELFF. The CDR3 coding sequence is TGTGCCAGCAGCTCTGACAGGCCGTCCAACACCGGGGAGCTGTTTTTT.

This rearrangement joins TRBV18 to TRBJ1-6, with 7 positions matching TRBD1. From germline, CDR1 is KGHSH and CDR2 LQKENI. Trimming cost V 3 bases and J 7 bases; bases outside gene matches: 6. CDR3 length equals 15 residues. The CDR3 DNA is TGTGCCAGCTCACCCGACAGGGTCCGAAATTCACCCCTCCACTTT. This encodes CASSPDRVRNSPLHF. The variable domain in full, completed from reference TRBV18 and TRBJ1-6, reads NAGVMQNPRHLVRRRGQEARLRCSPMKGHSHVYWYRQLPEEGLKFMVYLQKENIIDESGMPKERFSAEFPKEGPSILRIQQVVRGDSAAYFCASSPDRVRNSPLHFGNGTRLTVT.

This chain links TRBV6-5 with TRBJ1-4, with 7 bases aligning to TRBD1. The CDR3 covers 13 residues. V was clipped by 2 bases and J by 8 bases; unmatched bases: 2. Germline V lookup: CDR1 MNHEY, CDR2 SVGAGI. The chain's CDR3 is CASSYDRAEKLFF. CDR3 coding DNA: TGTGCCAGCAGTTACGACAGGGCGGAAAAACTGTTTTTT.

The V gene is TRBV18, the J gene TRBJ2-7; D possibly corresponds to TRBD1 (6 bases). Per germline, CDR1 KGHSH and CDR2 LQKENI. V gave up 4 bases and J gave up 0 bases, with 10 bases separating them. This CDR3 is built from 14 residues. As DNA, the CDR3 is TGTGCCAGCTCACAATGGACAGCCTCCTACGAGCAGTACTTC. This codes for CASSQWTASYEQYF.

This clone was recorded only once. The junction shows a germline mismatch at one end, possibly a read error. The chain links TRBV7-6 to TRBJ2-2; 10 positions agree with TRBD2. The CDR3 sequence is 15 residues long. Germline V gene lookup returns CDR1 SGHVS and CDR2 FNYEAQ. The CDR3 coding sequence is TGTGCCAGCACCCCATGGAGCGGGGGGGCCGGAGAGCTGTTTTTT. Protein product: CASTPWSGGAGELFF.

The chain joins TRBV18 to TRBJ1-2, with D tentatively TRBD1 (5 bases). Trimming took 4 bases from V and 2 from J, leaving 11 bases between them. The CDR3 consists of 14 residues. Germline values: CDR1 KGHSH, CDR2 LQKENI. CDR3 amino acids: CASSRGGGNYGYTF. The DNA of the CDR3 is TGTGCCAGCTCACGTGGTGGGGGGAACTATGGCTACACCTTC.

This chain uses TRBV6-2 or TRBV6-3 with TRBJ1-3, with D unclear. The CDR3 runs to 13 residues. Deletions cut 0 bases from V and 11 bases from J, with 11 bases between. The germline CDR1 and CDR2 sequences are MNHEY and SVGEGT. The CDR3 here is CASSYSRETAIYF. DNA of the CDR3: TGTGCCAGCAGTTACTCTCGGGAAACAGCCATATATTTT.

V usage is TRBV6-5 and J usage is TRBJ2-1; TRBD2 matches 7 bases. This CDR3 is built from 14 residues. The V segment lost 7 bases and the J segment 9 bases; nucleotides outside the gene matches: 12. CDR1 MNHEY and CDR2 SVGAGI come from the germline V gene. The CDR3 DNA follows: TGTGCCAGCATTCCCCGCGGGGGAGGTGGTGAGCAGTTCTTC. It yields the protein CASIPRGGGGEQFF.

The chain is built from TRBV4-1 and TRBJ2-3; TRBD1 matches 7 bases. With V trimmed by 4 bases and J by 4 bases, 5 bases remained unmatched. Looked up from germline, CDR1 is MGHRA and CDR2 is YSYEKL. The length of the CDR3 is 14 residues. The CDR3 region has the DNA TGCGCCAGCAGCCGGGACAGCCTGGCAGATACGCAGTATTTT. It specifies CASSRDSLADTQYF.

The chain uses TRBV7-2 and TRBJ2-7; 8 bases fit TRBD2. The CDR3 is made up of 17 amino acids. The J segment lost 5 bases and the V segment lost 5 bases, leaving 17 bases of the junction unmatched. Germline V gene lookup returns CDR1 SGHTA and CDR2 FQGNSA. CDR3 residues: CASSPLLLAVGLNEQYF. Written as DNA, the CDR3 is TGTGCCAGCAGCCCCTTATTACTAGCGGTGGGCCTAAACGAGCAGTACTTC.

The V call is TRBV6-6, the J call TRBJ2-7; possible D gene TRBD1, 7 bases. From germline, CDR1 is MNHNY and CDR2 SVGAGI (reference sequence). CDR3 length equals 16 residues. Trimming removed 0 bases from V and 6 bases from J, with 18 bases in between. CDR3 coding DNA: TGTGCCAGCAGTTACTCGAGTAGGAGGGGGCTGAGCGAGCAGTACTTC. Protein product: CASSYSSRRGLSEQYF.

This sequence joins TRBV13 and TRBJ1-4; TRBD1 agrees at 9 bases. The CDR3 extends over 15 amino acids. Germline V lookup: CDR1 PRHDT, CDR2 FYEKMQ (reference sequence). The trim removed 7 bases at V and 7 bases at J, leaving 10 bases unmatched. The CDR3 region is CASTITQGATEKLFF. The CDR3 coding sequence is TGTGCCAGCACCATCACACAGGGGGCGACTGAAAAACTGTTTTTT.

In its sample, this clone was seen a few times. DNA for the CDR3: TGTGCCAGCAGTTACAGAGCCTCTGGAAACACCATATATTTT. It translates to CASSYRASGNTIYF. V gene TRBV6-5 combines with J gene TRBJ1-3, with D unclear. V was trimmed by 2 bases and J by 0 bases, leaving 5 bases between them. Germline CDR1 MNHEY, CDR2 SVGAGI. This CDR3 has 14 residues.

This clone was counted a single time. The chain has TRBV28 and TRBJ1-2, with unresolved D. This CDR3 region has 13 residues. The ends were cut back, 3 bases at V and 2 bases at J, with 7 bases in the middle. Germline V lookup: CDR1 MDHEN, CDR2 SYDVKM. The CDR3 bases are TGTGCCAGCAGTTTGATGGAGAACTATGGCTACACCTTC. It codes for CASSLMENYGYTF.

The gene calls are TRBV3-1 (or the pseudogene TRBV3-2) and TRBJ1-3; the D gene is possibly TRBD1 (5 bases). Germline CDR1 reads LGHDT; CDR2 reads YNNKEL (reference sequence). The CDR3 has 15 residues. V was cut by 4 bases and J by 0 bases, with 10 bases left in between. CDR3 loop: CASSRGFSSGNTIYF. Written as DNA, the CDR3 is TGTGCCAGCAGCCGGGGCTTTTCCTCTGGAAACACCATATATTTT.

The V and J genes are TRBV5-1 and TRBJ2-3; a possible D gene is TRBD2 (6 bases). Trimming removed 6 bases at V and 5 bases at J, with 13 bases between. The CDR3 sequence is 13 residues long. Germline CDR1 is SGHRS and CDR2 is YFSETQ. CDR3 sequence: CASNLGSGDTQYF. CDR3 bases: TGCGCCAGCAACCTTGGTAGCGGAGATACGCAGTATTTT.

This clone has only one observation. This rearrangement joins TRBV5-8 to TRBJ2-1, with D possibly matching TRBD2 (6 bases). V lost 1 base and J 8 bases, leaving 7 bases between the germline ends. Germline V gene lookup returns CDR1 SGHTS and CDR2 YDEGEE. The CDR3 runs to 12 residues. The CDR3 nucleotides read TGTGCCAGCAGCTTGTCGGGAGATGAGCAGTTCTTC. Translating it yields CASSLSGDEQFF.

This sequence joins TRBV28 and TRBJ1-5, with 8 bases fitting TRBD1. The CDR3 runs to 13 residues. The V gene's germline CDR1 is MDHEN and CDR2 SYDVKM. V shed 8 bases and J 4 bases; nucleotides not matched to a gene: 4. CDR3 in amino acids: CASCRDRNQPQHF. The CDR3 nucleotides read TGTGCCAGCTGCCGGGACAGGAATCAGCCCCAGCATTTT.

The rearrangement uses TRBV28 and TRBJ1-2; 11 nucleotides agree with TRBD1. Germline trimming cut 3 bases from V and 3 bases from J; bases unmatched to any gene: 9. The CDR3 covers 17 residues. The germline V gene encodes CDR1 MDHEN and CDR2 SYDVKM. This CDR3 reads CASSLGGQGVGDYGYTF. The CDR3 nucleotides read TGTGCCAGCAGTTTGGGGGGACAGGGGGTGGGTGACTATGGCTACACCTTC.